These 32 T cell receptor beta chains were sequenced from one sample in a study of naive and memory T cell subsets. Study-level findings and limits: Especially in CD8 cells, naive repertoires contained a few larger clonotypes, possibly CD45RA-re-expressing memory cells.

An equimolar mix of two oligonucleotides served as the beta constant-region primer for TRBC1 and TRBC2. Ligated cDNA was amplified by four rounds of PCR with nested alpha and beta constant-region primers and SP2. TCRdb ran MiXCR on the UMI-ligation and nested PCR reads and lists one entry per CDR3 protein. The sample records some 110,000 distinct CDR3 sequences, about 14% being singletons. These receptors have no known antigen. The sequenced sample was naive CD8+ T cells from blood. The receptors derive from a human donor in good health.

At least ten counts were recorded for this clonotype. At one end, the junction sequence differs from germline, possibly due to a read error. The chain combines TRBV28 with TRBJ1-6; D uncertain. The CDR3 loop spans 11 amino acids. Germline-derived CDR1 and CDR2 are MDHEN and SYDVKM. CDR3 amino acids: CASNGNSPLHF. The CDR3 DNA is TGTGCCAGCAACGGAAATTCGCCCCTCCACTTT.

The chain has TRBV4-3 and TRBJ2-3; D remains ambiguous. Germline assignment: CDR1 LGHNA and CDR2 YSLEER. CDR3 length: 13 residues. The ends were cut back, 0 bases at V and 8 bases at J, with 9 bases in the middle. The CDR3 region has the DNA TGCGCCAGCAGCCAAGATCAGACGACTACGCAGTATTTT. This sequence encodes CASSQDQTTTQYF.

This chain links TRBV10-3 with TRBJ2-7; possibly TRBD2 for D (6 bases). Trimming stripped 3 bases from V and 3 bases from J, with 9 bases between. Per the germline V gene, CDR1 is ENHRY and CDR2 is SYGVKD. This CDR3 is built from 13 residues. CDR3 loop: CAISDLGLYEQYF. In DNA form, the CDR3 reads TGTGCCATCAGTGATCTGGGACTCTACGAGCAGTACTTC.

Comment on this clonotype: This sequence may be a read error, since a much larger clone differs from it by one base. The J gene is TRBJ2-3, the V gene TRBV7-9; unclear D gene. Germline CDR1 and CDR2: SEHNR and FQNEAQ (reference sequence). The CDR3 spans 13 residues. CDR3 nucleotides: TGTACCAGCAGCGCCCGGAGCACAGATACGCAGTATTTT. This codes for CTSSARSTDTQYF.

This clonotype appeared many times. This chain connects TRBV5-5 to TRBJ2-3; possibly TRBD1 or TRBD2 for D (5 bases each). The V and J ends lost 1 base and 2 bases respectively, with 11 bases between them. Per the germline V gene, CDR1 is SGHKS and CDR2 is YYEKEE (reference sequence). CDR3 length: 15 residues. The DNA for the CDR3 is TGTGCCAGCAGCTTGTTCTGGGGGATCACAGATACGCAGTATTTT. Its protein product is CASSLFWGITDTQYF.

There are a few counts of this clonotype. The chain links TRBV7-6 to TRBJ2-7, with a possible D match to TRBD2 (5 bases). The germline V gene has CDR1 SGHVS and CDR2 FNYEAQ. Trimming took off 6 bases at V and 4 bases at J, with 10 bases between the two ends. The CDR3 runs to 12 residues. The CDR3 DNA follows: TGTGCCAGCAGGGAGGACCTTTACGAGCAGTACTTC. It is translated as CASREDLYEQYF.

This clonotype was counted only a few times. The gene calls are TRBV10-3 and TRBJ2-7, with D unclear. The CDR3 is 14 residues long. Between the trimmed V and J ends, which lost 3 bases and 5 bases, there was a span of 14 bases. CDR1 ENHRY and CDR2 SYGVKD come from the germline V gene. DNA of the CDR3: TGTGCCATCAGTGAAAAGGTCGGGTCTAACGAGCAGTACTTC. It yields the protein CAISEKVGSNEQYF.

This clonotype was picked up a small number of times. The chain has TRBV12-3 or TRBV12-4 and TRBJ2-2; D ambiguous. Trimming took 3 bases from V and 6 from J, leaving 8 bases between them. This CDR3 region has 13 residues. The CDR3 sequence: CASSFLGPGELFF. The CDR3 DNA reads TGTGCCAGCAGTTTTCTGGGCCCCGGGGAGCTGTTTTTT.

This clonotype was observed a handful of times. The genes are TRBV21-1 and TRBJ1-1. TRBV21-1 is marked as a pseudogene. This CDR3 contains 14 residues. CDR3 sequence reads: CASSKSPGNTEAFF. CDR3 bases: TGTGCCAGCAGCAAATCACCAGGGAACACTGAAGCTTTCTTT.

CDR3 residues: CASSLGHLNTEAFF. DNA for the CDR3: TGTGCCAGCAGCTTAGGCCACTTGAACACTGAAGCTTTCTTT. The V gene is TRBV13, the J gene TRBJ1-1; D gene uncertain. Germline V gives CDR1 PRHDT, CDR2 FYEKMQ (reference sequence). The CDR3 contains 14 residues. The V end lost 0 bases, the J end lost 0 bases, and 5 bases lay between the germline ends.

This clonotype has ten or more counts. The V call is TRBV27, the J call TRBJ1-4; no clear D. Germline loops: CDR1 MNHEY, CDR2 SMNVEV (reference sequence). The CDR3 has 14 amino acids. Trimming shortened V by 2 bases and J by 3 bases, and 7 bases separated the two germline ends. DNA of the CDR3: TGTGCCAGCAGTTTAGTGGCAGCTAATGAAAAACTGTTTTTT. It encodes CASSLVAANEKLFF.

This clonotype was found a few times. CDR3 loop: CSVPLAGGTDTQYF. The CDR3 DNA reads as TGCAGCGTTCCTCTAGCGGGGGGCACAGATACGCAGTATTTT. The chain uses TRBV29-1 and TRBJ2-3, with TRBD2 matching 10 bases. Germline assignment: CDR1 SQVTM and CDR2 ANQGSEA. The V segment lost 5 bases and the J segment 1 base; nucleotides outside the gene matches: 3. The CDR3 length is 14 residues.

This chain uses TRBV20-1 with TRBJ2-3, with 13 bases identical to TRBD2. This CDR3 comprises 16 residues. Germline lookup yields CDR1 DFQATT and CDR2 SNEGSKA (reference sequence). J gave up 2 bases and V 3 bases, and 5 bases lay outside the gene matches. DNA of the CDR3: TGCAGTGCTAGTGGGACTAGCGGGACGACCACAGATACGCAGTATTTT. This codes for CSASGTSGTTTDTQYF.

This clonotype was observed a handful of times. The chain recombines TRBV7-9 with TRBJ1-2, with D hard to call. Trimming took off 5 bases at V and 5 bases at J, with 18 bases between the two ends. This CDR3 spans 15 amino acids. Germline values: CDR1 SEHNR, CDR2 FQNEAQ (reference sequence). CDR3 sequence reads: CASSGPVSQVYGYTF. In DNA, the CDR3 is TGTGCCAGCAGCGGACCCGTGAGTCAGGTGTATGGCTACACCTTC.

A few counts support this clonotype. This rearrangement joins TRBV13 to TRBJ2-1; no reliable D call. Germline values: CDR1 PRHDT, CDR2 FYEKMQ (reference sequence). CDR3 size: 15 residues. V lost 2 bases, J lost 1 base, and 9 bases lay in between. DNA of the CDR3: TGTGCCAGCAGCTTATCGCTACCGTCCTACAATGAGCAGTTCTTC. The encoded protein is CASSLSLPSYNEQFF. The whole variable domain, filled in from reference TRBV13 and TRBJ2-1, reads AAGVIQSPRHLIKEKRETATLKCYPIPRHDTVYWYQQGPGQDPQFLISFYEKMQSDKGSIPDRFSAQQFSDYHSELNMSSLELGDSALYFCASSLSLPSYNEQFFGPGTRLTVL.

The table lists this clonotype with many counts. The chain recombines TRBV12-3 or TRBV12-4 with TRBJ2-1; 9 bases line up with TRBD1. Trimming removed 3 bases from V and 12 bases from J; junction bases left unmatched: 6. CDR3 size: 13 residues. The chain's CDR3 is CASSFEGGQGQFF. The DNA of the CDR3 is TGTGCCAGCAGTTTTGAGGGGGGACAGGGGCAGTTCTTC.

This clonotype was picked up a small number of times. The chain recombines TRBV6-2 or TRBV6-3 with TRBJ2-1; 8 nucleotides match TRBD2. The CDR3 is 15 amino acids. Germline V gives CDR1 MNHEY, CDR2 SVGEGT. The J segment lost 0 bases and the V segment lost 5 bases, leaving 3 bases of the junction unmatched. For the CDR3, the DNA is TGTGCCAGCAGTCAAAGCGGGGGCTCCTACAATGAGCAGTTCTTC. Translating gives CASSQSGGSYNEQFF.

The gene calls are TRBV20-1 and TRBJ2-3; possibly TRBD1 for D (6 bases). The length of the CDR3 is 14 residues. Trimming took 6 bases from V and 0 from J, leaving 13 bases between them. Germline CDR1 is DFQATT and CDR2 is SNEGSKA (reference sequence). The CDR3 DNA sequence: TGCAGTGCGCTCACAGGGACGAGCACAGATACGCAGTATTTT. Its translation is CSALTGTSTDTQYF.

This clonotype was observed at least ten times. This chain connects TRBV7-9 to TRBJ2-7; 7 positions match TRBD2. CDR1 and CDR2 (germline): SEHNR, FQNEAQ (reference sequence). Trimming took 7 bases from V and 2 from J; bases not matched to a gene: 11. The CDR3 runs to 15 residues. CDR3 nucleotide sequence: TGTGCCAGCACCACGAGCGGGACCCAGACCTACGAGCAGTACTTC. This translates into CASTTSGTQTYEQYF.

This clonotype was seen only a few times. V and J are TRBV3-1 and TRBJ2-2; D might be TRBD2 (5 bases). Germline V CDR1 and CDR2: LGHDT, YNNKEL (reference sequence). CDR3 length equals 14 residues. The germline V and J ends were trimmed by 1 base and 4 bases, with 7 bases remaining between them. The chain's CDR3 is CASSQGGVTGELFF. CDR3 DNA sequence: TGTGCCAGCAGCCAAGGGGGAGTCACCGGGGAGCTGTTTTTT.

V and J are TRBV4-3 and TRBJ1-4; no reliable D call. The ends were cut back, 0 bases at V and 6 bases at J, with 5 bases in the middle. The length of the CDR3 is 13 residues. Germline loops: CDR1 LGHNA, CDR2 YSLEER. The CDR3: CASSQDWDEKLFF. The CDR3 DNA is TGCGCCAGCAGCCAAGATTGGGATGAAAAACTGTTTTTT.

The chain combines TRBV12-3 or TRBV12-4 with TRBJ2-5; 7 nucleotides agree with TRBD1. V trimming: 6 bases; J trimming: 9 bases; junction bases outside the gene matches: 13. The CDR3 runs to 14 residues. Here the CDR3 reads CASSPGTAQGPQYF. The CDR3 bases are TGTGCCAGCAGCCCCGGGACAGCTCAGGGCCCCCAGTACTTC.

V gene TRBV20-1 combines with J gene TRBJ2-2; 8 nucleotides line up with TRBD1. The CDR3 runs to 14 residues. Per the germline V gene, CDR1 is DFQATT and CDR2 is SNEGSKA (reference sequence). J gave up 2 bases and V 6 bases, and 5 bases lay outside the gene matches. CDR3 DNA sequence: TGCAGTGCCACGGGACAGGAAAACACCGGGGAGCTGTTTTTT. Amino acid sequence: CSATGQENTGELFF.

This clonotype was found a few times. The chain recombines TRBV6-2 or TRBV6-3 with TRBJ1-1; D is unresolved. The CDR3 spans 13 residues. Trimming cost V 6 bases and J 1 base, with 9 bases left between them. CDR1 is MNHEY, CDR2 SVGEGT, per germline. The CDR3 DNA sequence: TGTGCCAGCAGAAGAGGCACGAACACTGAAGCTTTCTTT. It specifies CASRRGTNTEAFF.

The sample holds a few counts of this clonotype. The V gene is TRBV6-2 or TRBV6-3, the J gene TRBJ2-3, with 10 nucleotides matching TRBD2. The junction had 4 bases not matched to a gene; V was cut back by 4 bases and J by 0 bases. Germline lookup yields CDR1 MNHEY and CDR2 SVGEGT. The CDR3 length is 16 residues. CDR3 DNA sequence: TGTGCCAGCAGTTTCGGACTAGCGGCTAGCACAGATACGCAGTATTTT. Translated, it gives CASSFGLAASTDTQYF.

The chain employs TRBV28 and TRBJ1-4, with 11 positions matching TRBD1. V lost 6 bases to trimming and J lost 6 bases; unmatched junction nucleotides: 6. CDR1 MDHEN and CDR2 SYDVKM come from the germline V gene. The CDR3 length is 15 residues. DNA of the CDR3: TGTGCCAGCAGGAACTGGGGACAGGGGGATGAAAAACTGTTTTTT. This encodes CASRNWGQGDEKLFF.

This clonotype was picked up a small number of times. The chain is built from TRBV2 and TRBJ2-7; no clear D gene. Germline loops: CDR1 SNHLY, CDR2 FYNNEI. V shed 5 bases and J shed 5 bases, with 22 bases lying between them. The CDR3 covers 16 residues. The CDR3 nucleotides read TGTGCCAGCAGTCGAATGACTCCGGGTGGATTGGACGAGCAGTACTTC. Translating it yields CASSRMTPGGLDEQYF.

This clonotype was seen a few times. The chain couples TRBV29-1 to TRBJ1-1, with 7 positions matching TRBD1. Germline values: CDR1 SQVTM, CDR2 ANQGSEA. V lost 0 bases to trimming and J lost 5 bases; unmatched junction nucleotides: 9. This CDR3 spans 15 amino acids. The DNA of the CDR3 is TGCAGCGTTGAAGATCCGGCGTCAGGGGGGACTGAAGCTTTCTTT. Protein: CSVEDPASGGTEAFF.

This clonotype was seen a handful of times. The CDR3 is CASSYTRNTGELFF. CDR3 in DNA: TGTGCCAGCAGTTACACGCGGAACACCGGGGAGCTGTTTTTT. The V gene is TRBV6-2 or TRBV6-3, the J gene TRBJ2-2; unclear D gene. V was pared by 2 bases and J by 1 base, with 5 bases between. This CDR3 contains 14 residues. Germline-derived CDR1 and CDR2 are MNHEY and SVGEGT.

The gene calls are TRBV4-3 and TRBJ1-4; weak D call: TRBD1 (5 bases). CDR1 and CDR2 from the germline V gene are LGHNA and YSLEER. Trimming cost V 1 base and J 7 bases, with 22 bases left between them. There are 18 residues in the CDR3. CDR3 amino acids: CASSQALRGFSEGEKLFF. Written as DNA, the CDR3 is TGCGCCAGCAGCCAAGCGTTGAGGGGATTCAGTGAAGGTGAAAAACTGTTTTTT.

This sequence joins TRBV27 and TRBJ2-7; maybe TRBD1 (5 bases). This CDR3 is built from 13 residues. Looked up from germline, CDR1 is MNHEY and CDR2 is SMNVEV (reference sequence). V was trimmed by 6 bases and J by 4 bases, leaving 13 bases between them. CDR3: CASSMTVGYEQYF. In DNA, the CDR3 is TGTGCCAGCAGCATGACAGTTGGGTACGAGCAGTACTTC.

This clonotype showed up just a few times. This chain links TRBV28 with TRBJ1-5; unclear D gene. Deletions cut 7 bases from V and 0 bases from J, with 10 bases between. The CDR3 length is 14 residues. CDR1 is MDHEN and CDR2 is SYDVKM in the germline V gene. This chain's CDR3 is CASIENLSNQPQHF. The CDR3 DNA is TGTGCCAGCATCGAGAACCTTAGCAATCAGCCCCAGCATTTT.